The clone carrying this T cell receptor beta chain was observed once. The data originate from a study of CD8 T cells in Susac syndrome. cDNA came from about 0.5 to 1 ug RNA primed by random hexamers. TCRdb re-called the immunoSEQ multiplex PCR reads through MiXCR, storing one row per CDR3 protein. Of 100,000 to 150,000 distinct CDR3 sequences listed, roughly 94% are singletons. The CDR3 is 16 residues long. Germline lookup yields CDR1 SGHDT and CDR2 YYEEEE. V dropped 3 bases and J dropped 5; count of bases not matched to a gene: 12. This TCR was sampled from a human donor in good health. Material: CD4+ T cells from PBMCs. V gene TRBV5-6 combines with J gene TRBJ2-7, with TRBD2 matching over 9 bases. CDR3 sequence reads: CASSSLAGVVVDEQYF. The DNA for the CDR3 is TGTGCCAGCAGCTCCTTAGCGGGAGTAGTCGTCGACGAGCAGTACTTC.